This passage covers 6 T cell receptor beta chains from one sample sequenced in a study of shared clonotypes between healthy human individuals. Measured with immunoSEQ multiplex PCR; TCRdb has only the in-frame clones, and not every one. The sample holds around 990,000 clones, 60% to 85% seen once. Sequencing input: memory CD4+ T cells from PBMCs. Subset in this sample: CD45RA-negative fraction. Every receptor here comes from a man younger than 30 in good health. Some clones in this sample may be carry-over from other donors' samples.

The chain links TRBV30 to TRBJ2-4; no firm D call. This CDR3 is 13 amino acids long. Per germline, CDR1 GTSNPN and CDR2 SVGIG (reference sequence). Trimming shortened V by 3 bases and J by 3 bases, and 9 bases separated the two germline ends. CDR3 sequence reads: CAWRVSGKNIQYF. As DNA, the CDR3 is TGTGCCTGGAGAGTCAGTGGCAAAAACATTCAGTACTTC.

The chain has TRBV5-4 and TRBJ1-2; 8 nucleotides align to TRBD1. This CDR3 comprises 13 residues. J was trimmed by 4 bases and V by 4 bases; bases with no gene match: 3. In germline, CDR1 is SGHNT, CDR2 YYREEE (reference sequence). CDR3 region: CASSRTGGYGYTF. DNA for the CDR3: TGTGCCAGCAGCCGTACAGGGGGCTATGGCTACACCTTC.

The chain joins TRBV2 to TRBJ2-7; D possibly uses TRBD1 or TRBD2 (5 bases each). The CDR3 runs to 15 residues. Germline lookup yields CDR1 SNHLY and CDR2 FYNNEI. Trimming took 2 bases from V and 4 from J, leaving 15 bases between them. The CDR3 region has the DNA TGTGCCAGCAGTGAATTGGTCAGGGACCGATACGAGCAGTACTTC. Translation: CASSELVRDRYEQYF.

The V and J genes are TRBV28 and TRBJ1-1; a weak D match, TRBD1 (6 bases). Trimming shortened V by 7 bases and J by 5 bases, and 20 bases separated the two germline ends. This CDR3 comprises 15 residues. The germline V gene has CDR1 MDHEN and CDR2 SYDVKM. The CDR3 nucleotides are TGTGCCAGCACCCCTCGGGGGGGCCCTGGGACTGAAGCTTTCTTT. Residues: CASTPRGGPGTEAFF.

DNA of the CDR3: TGCAGCGTGGACCGGGACGGCGGACCCTACGAGCAGTACTTC. It encodes CSVDRDGGPYEQYF. V and J are TRBV29-1 and TRBJ2-7, with D possibly being TRBD1 or TRBD2 (5 bases each). Germline loops: CDR1 SQVTM, CDR2 ANQGSEA. Between the trimmed V and J ends, which lost 6 bases and 2 bases, there was a span of 17 bases. CDR3 length equals 14 residues.

This chain links TRBV18 with TRBJ1-2; D is uncertain. The germline V gene encodes CDR1 KGHSH and CDR2 LQKENI. The germline V and J ends were trimmed by 1 base and 8 bases, with 8 bases remaining between them. This CDR3 spans 12 amino acids. The CDR3 nucleotides read TGTGCCAGCTCACCACGTGTGGAGGGCTACACCTTC. This encodes CASSPRVEGYTF.